The subject of this entry is one T cell receptor (beta chain). Its antigen is currently unknown. The data originate from a study of T cell responses to AZD1222 COVID-19 vaccine. V was clipped by 4 bases and J by 1 base, with 7 bases between them. Germline CDR1 LGHDT, CDR2 YNNKEL (reference sequence). This CDR3 contains 14 residues. The method was immunoSEQ multiplex PCR; TCRdb's version includes in-frame clones alone and lacks a portion of them. The sample yields 150,000 to 200,000 clones, approximately 90% seen once. Study-level findings and limits: Across the whole spike, CD4 TCRs peaked at regions 160-218 and 743-854. Only a handful of AZD1222 recipients, roughly 6 in all, had baseline seropositivity. Increased Spike-specific TCR breadth and depth were observed after two AZD1222 doses.

Source: peripheral blood, taken 28 days after the second AZD1222 dose. V and J are TRBV3-1 (or the pseudogene TRBV3-2) and TRBJ1-4; D is unclear. This sequence originates from an adult who received the AZD1222 COVID-19 vaccine. CDR3 protein: CASSRLGTNEKLFF. The DNA for the CDR3 is TGTGCCAGCAGCCGCCTCGGAACTAATGAAAAACTGTTTTTT.